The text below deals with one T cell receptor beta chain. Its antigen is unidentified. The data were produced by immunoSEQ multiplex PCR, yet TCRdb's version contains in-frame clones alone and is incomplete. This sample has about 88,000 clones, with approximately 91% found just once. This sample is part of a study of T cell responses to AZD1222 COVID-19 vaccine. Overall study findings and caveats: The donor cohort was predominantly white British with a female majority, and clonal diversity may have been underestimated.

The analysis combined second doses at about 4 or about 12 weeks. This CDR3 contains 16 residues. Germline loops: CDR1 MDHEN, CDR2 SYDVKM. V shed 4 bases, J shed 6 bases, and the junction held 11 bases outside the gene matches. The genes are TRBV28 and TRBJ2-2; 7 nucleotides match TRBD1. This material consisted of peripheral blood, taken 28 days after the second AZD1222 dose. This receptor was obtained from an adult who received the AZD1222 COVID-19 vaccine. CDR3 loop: CASSSTAQGSSGELFF. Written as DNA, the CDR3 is TGTGCCAGCAGTTCAACGGCACAGGGGAGCTCCGGGGAGCTGTTTTTT.